This entry lists 32 T cell receptor beta chains sequenced from one sample in a study of PD-1 blockade in mismatch repair-deficient tumors. The time point denotes: approximately nine-day in vitro stimulation with candidate neoantigen peptide 4. Profiling relied on immunoSEQ multiplex PCR, and the TCRdb table lists in-frame clones only, not all of them. This sample has about 14,000 clones, with about 85% found just once. These receptors lack a known antigen. This material consisted of cells cultured in vitro, taken from a patient treated with pembrolizumab. These receptors all come from an adult with mismatch repair-deficient cancer.

This clone was seen only a few times. The rearrangement uses TRBV10-1 and TRBJ2-5; weak D call: TRBD2 (7 bases). Germline V lookup: CDR1 WNHNN, CDR2 SYGVQD (reference sequence). The CDR3 has 15 amino acids. Trimming took off 3 bases at V and 5 bases at J, with 16 bases between the two ends. This CDR3 is CASSDAGGLVETQYF. In DNA form, the CDR3 reads TGCGCCAGCAGTGACGCCGGGGGGCTCGTCGAGACCCAGTACTTC.

The CDR3 DNA follows: TGTGCCAGCAGCTTAACGAAGGCCAGGGATCAGCCCCAGCATTTT. Translation gives CASSLTKARDQPQHF. This chain connects TRBV7-3 to TRBJ1-5; weak D call: TRBD1 (5 bases). Germline V gene sequence: CDR1 SGHTA, CDR2 FQGTGA. This CDR3 comprises 15 residues. Trimming removed 0 bases from V and 5 bases from J, with 11 bases in between.

This clone turned up a few times. V is TRBV5-1 and J is TRBJ1-4; 9 bases agree with TRBD1. The V and J ends lost 4 bases and 7 bases, in that order; junction bases with no gene match: 5. The CDR3 runs to 14 residues. CDR1 is SGHRS and CDR2 is YFSETQ in the germline V gene. CDR3 sequence: CASSPGTGSEKLFF. The CDR3, as DNA: TGCGCCAGCAGCCCCGGGACAGGGAGTGAAAAACTGTTTTTT.

This clone has a single count. CDR3 amino acids: CASSLTQGARGNEQFF. In DNA form, the CDR3 reads TGTGCCAGCAGTTTAACTCAGGGGGCCAGAGGCAATGAGCAGTTCTTC. V and J are TRBV7-6 and TRBJ2-1; 8 nucleotides agree with TRBD1. The CDR3 is made up of 16 amino acids. The trim removed 6 bases at V and 6 bases at J, leaving 13 bases unmatched. CDR1 and CDR2 (germline): SGHVS, FNYEAQ.

The chain uses TRBV28 and TRBJ2-3, with TRBD1 matching over 7 bases. Germline assignment: CDR1 MDHEN and CDR2 SYDVKM. Trimming cost V 5 bases and J 3 bases; bases outside gene matches: 8. CDR3 length: 15 residues. The CDR3 DNA reads TGTGCCAGCAGTCCCTCAGGGGGTCGAACAGATACGCAGTATTTT. Its protein product is CASSPSGGRTDTQYF.

The genes are TRBV5-5 and TRBJ2-3; 9 bases fit TRBD2. With V trimmed by 1 base and J by 3 bases, 9 bases remained unmatched. Per germline, CDR1 SGHKS and CDR2 YYEKEE (reference sequence). The CDR3 runs to 17 residues. CDR3 residues: CASSLSAGGPSTDTQYF. The CDR3 DNA reads TGTGCCAGCAGCTTGTCGGCGGGAGGGCCAAGTACAGATACGCAGTATTTT. The whole variable domain, remainder taken from reference TRBV5-5 and TRBJ2-3, is DAGVTQSPTHLIKTRGQQVTLRCSPISGHKSVSWYQQVLGQGPQFIFQYYEKEERGRGNFPDRFSARQFPNYSSELNVNALLLGDSALYLCASSLSAGGPSTDTQYFGPGTRLTVL.

The chain has TRBV29-1 and TRBJ2-2; D possibly corresponds to TRBD2 (5 bases). Germline assignment: CDR1 SQVTM and CDR2 ANQGSEA. This CDR3 is 14 amino acids long. V shed 0 bases and J shed 4 bases, with 9 bases lying between them. For the CDR3, the DNA is TGCAGCGTTGAAGATCGGGGTGGCACCGGGGAGCTGTTTTTT. Residues: CSVEDRGGTGELFF.

In regard to this clone: The junction shows a germline mismatch at one end, possibly a read error. This rearrangement joins TRBV7-8 to TRBJ1-2, with a weak D call TRBD1 (5 bases). Looked up from germline, CDR1 is SGHVS and CDR2 is FQNEAQ. The CDR3 runs to 13 residues. The CDR3 DNA reads as TGTGCCAGCACCGGGGCCCGCGGCTATAGCTACACCTTC. Its translation: CASTGARGYSYTF.

This chain connects TRBV5-1 to TRBJ2-7, with 8 bases fitting TRBD2. Germline loops: CDR1 SGHRS, CDR2 YFSETQ. With 0 bases clipped from V and 0 bases from J, the junction kept 2 bases outside the gene matches. The CDR3 length is 15 residues. The CDR3 DNA reads TGCGCCAGCAGCTTGGTGAGCGGGAGCTCCTACGAGCAGTACTTC. Its translation is CASSLVSGSSYEQYF.

This clone showed up just a few times. The V gene is TRBV12-5, the J gene TRBJ1-5, with TRBD1 as a possible D gene (6 bases). The germline V gene encodes CDR1 LGHNT and CDR2 FRNRAP. The CDR3 covers 16 residues. Trimming took 0 bases from V and 5 from J, leaving 14 bases between them. The CDR3 DNA is TGTGCTAGTGGTTTGGTACCAGGGACAAGAGATCAGCCCCAGCATTTT. It translates to CASGLVPGTRDQPQHF. The full variable domain, completed using reference TRBV12-5 and TRBJ1-5, is DARVTQTPRHKVTEMGQEVTMRCQPILGHNTVFWYRQTMMQGLELLAYFRNRAPLDDSGMPKDRFSAEMPDATLATLKIQPSEPRDSAVYFCASGLVPGTRDQPQHFGDGTRLSIL.

This chain links TRBV18 with TRBJ2-5; maybe TRBD1 (6 bases). The germline V gene encodes CDR1 KGHSH and CDR2 LQKENI. The CDR3 is 15 amino acids. V was cut by 4 bases and J by 2 bases, with 14 bases left in between. The CDR3 protein is CASSQSRDTQETQYF. The CDR3 DNA reads as TGTGCCAGCTCACAAAGCCGGGACACACAAGAGACCCAGTACTTC. Using reference TRBV18 and TRBJ2-5 for the parts outside the CDR3, the full variable domain is NAGVMQNPRHLVRRRGQEARLRCSPMKGHSHVYWYRQLPEEGLKFMVYLQKENIIDESGMPKERFSAEFPKEGPSILRIQQVVRGDSAAYFCASSQSRDTQETQYFGPGTRLLVL.

The genes are TRBV2 and TRBJ2-2; 13 positions match TRBD2. CDR1 and CDR2 from the germline V gene are SNHLY and FYNNEI. J lost 2 bases, V lost 10 bases, and 4 bases had no gene match. The CDR3 runs to 15 residues. CDR3 protein: CATRTSGSNTGELFF. CDR3 in DNA: TGTGCCACTAGGACTAGCGGGAGCAACACCGGGGAGCTGTTTTTT. Drawing the rest from reference TRBV2 and TRBJ2-2, the complete variable domain is EPEVTQTPSHQVTQMGQEVILRCVPISNHLYFYWYRQILGQKVEFLVSFYNNEISEKSEIFDDQFSVERPDGSNFTLKIRSTKLEDSAMYFCATRTSGSNTGELFFGEGSRLTVL.

The rearrangement uses TRBV7-9 and TRBJ1-3; D remains unclear. Germline V gene sequence: CDR1 SEHNR, CDR2 FQNEAQ (reference sequence). The CDR3 runs to 14 residues. V lost 4 bases and J 0 bases, leaving 7 bases between the germline ends. The CDR3 region has the DNA TGTGCCAGCAGCTATCAATCCTCTGGAAACACCATATATTTT. It translates to CASSYQSSGNTIYF. Drawing the rest from reference TRBV7-9 and TRBJ1-3, the complete variable domain is DTGVSQNPRHKITKRGQNVTFRCDPISEHNRLYWYRQTLGQGPEFLTYFQNEAQLEKSRLLSDRFSAERPKGSFSTLEIQRTEQGDSAMYLCASSYQSSGNTIYFGEGSWLTVV.

V is TRBV28 and J is TRBJ1-1; 9 bases match TRBD1. Per the germline V gene, CDR1 is MDHEN and CDR2 is SYDVKM. The CDR3 runs 14 residues. V was pared by 4 bases and J by 7 bases, with 7 bases of the junction left unmatched. The CDR3 DNA reads TGTGCCAGCAGTTGGCCTACAGGGGGCCTTGAAGCTTTCTTT. Its protein is CASSWPTGGLEAFF.

The rearrangement joins TRBV19 to TRBJ2-2, with D tentatively TRBD2 (5 bases). Between the trimmed V and J ends, which lost 5 bases and 8 bases, there was a span of 21 bases. The CDR3 spans 16 residues. Germline-derived CDR1 and CDR2 are LNHDA and SQIVND (reference sequence). CDR3 DNA sequence: TGTGCCAGTAGTCCCTTTTCCTCGAGGGCCTTAGGGGAGCTGTTTTTT. The encoded protein is CASSPFSSRALGELFF.

This clone was found a few times. The chain is built from TRBV19 and TRBJ1-5; possibly TRBD1 for D (6 bases). Germline V lookup: CDR1 LNHDA, CDR2 SQIVND (reference sequence). This CDR3 has 15 residues. Trimming stripped 9 bases from V and 2 bases from J, with 17 bases between. CDR3 bases: TGTGCCAGCCGACTCAGGGGAATCCGCAATCAGCCCCAGCATTTT. Translated, it gives CASRLRGIRNQPQHF.

This sequence joins TRBV19 and TRBJ1-2; the D gene is possibly TRBD1 (5 bases). The CDR3 runs 14 residues. V lost 5 bases and J lost 4, with 14 bases in between. Germline lookup yields CDR1 LNHDA and CDR2 SQIVND (reference sequence). CDR3 protein: CASSFEGASYGYTF. DNA of the CDR3: TGTGCCAGTAGTTTCGAAGGGGCGAGCTATGGCTACACCTTC.

The V call is TRBV28, the J call TRBJ2-2, with a possible D match to TRBD2 (5 bases). In germline, CDR1 is MDHEN, CDR2 SYDVKM. Trimming cost V 3 bases and J 2 bases, with 13 bases left between them. The CDR3 totals 16 residues. The CDR3, as DNA: TGTGCCAGCAGTTTTTTCGGGGTCTCTAACACCGGGGAGCTGTTTTTT. Amino acid sequence: CASSFFGVSNTGELFF.

This clone turned up a few times. The chain uses TRBV10-1 and TRBJ1-2, with D unclear. Trimming pared 2 bases from V and 6 bases from J, leaving 10 bases between. Germline V gene data show CDR1 as WNHNN and CDR2 as SYGVQD (reference sequence). The CDR3 has 13 amino acids. The CDR3 region has the DNA TGCGCCAGCAGTGAGCGGCCTGGCCATGGCTACACCTTC. Translated: CASSERPGHGYTF.

The chain carries TRBV5-1 and TRBJ1-1, with D possibly matching TRBD1 (5 bases). Trimming took 0 bases from V and 4 from J, leaving 16 bases between them. Germline CDR1 is SGHRS and CDR2 is YFSETQ. The CDR3 has 16 residues. CDR3 DNA sequence: TGCGCCAGCAGCTTGGATTTGGGAAAAGGGACCACTGAAGCTTTCTTT. Translation: CASSLDLGKGTTEAFF.

The chain carries TRBV19 and TRBJ1-5; D is possibly TRBD1 (5 bases). The CDR3 runs to 14 residues. The V end lost 6 bases, the J end lost 1 base, and 10 bases lay between the germline ends. Germline CDR1 is LNHDA and CDR2 is SQIVND (reference sequence). The CDR3 nucleotides read TGTGCCAGTAGCCCTGAGGGGAGCAATCAGCCCCAGCATTTT. It encodes CASSPEGSNQPQHF. Variable domain in full (rest from reference TRBV19 and TRBJ1-5): DGGITQSPKYLFRKEGQNVTLSCEQNLNHDAMYWYRQDPGQGLRLIYYSQIVNDFQKGDIAEGYSVSREKKESFPLTVTSAQKNPTAFYLCASSPEGSNQPQHFGDGTRLSIL.

V gene TRBV10-3 combines with J gene TRBJ2-7; no clear D gene. The length of the CDR3 is 14 residues. V shed 3 bases and J shed 6 bases, with 15 bases lying between them. The V gene's germline CDR1 is ENHRY and CDR2 SYGVKD. CDR3 sequence: CAISEFLLKGEQYF. The CDR3 DNA reads TGTGCCATCAGTGAATTTCTTTTGAAGGGCGAGCAGTACTTC.

This CDR3 reads CASSIRAHNSPTDTQYF. As DNA, the CDR3 is TGTGCCAGTAGTATACGGGCGCACAACTCCCCTACAGATACGCAGTATTTT. This sequence joins TRBV19 and TRBJ2-3; D gene ambiguous. Per germline, CDR1 LNHDA and CDR2 SQIVND (reference sequence). CDR3 size: 17 residues. With 2 bases removed from V and 3 bases from J, the gap between germline ends came to 18 bases.

The sample holds one count of this clone. The rearrangement links TRBV10-1 to TRBJ2-1, with 10 bases identical to TRBD1. The germline CDR1 and CDR2 sequences are WNHNN and SYGVQD (reference sequence). V trimming: 2 bases; J trimming: 6 bases; junction bases outside the gene matches: 7. This CDR3 is built from 16 residues. The CDR3 is CASSEVTGGFPNEQFF. Here the CDR3 DNA reads TGCGCCAGCAGTGAGGTGACAGGGGGCTTTCCCAATGAGCAGTTCTTC.

The rearrangement joins TRBV30 to TRBJ2-1, with D hard to call. Looked up from germline, CDR1 is GTSNPN and CDR2 is SVGIG (reference sequence). This CDR3 spans 12 amino acids. V was shortened by 3 bases and J by 9 bases, with 12 bases between the two germline ends. CDR3 bases: TGTGCCTGGAGAGGTGTTCTGAGTGAGCAGTTCTTC. As protein: CAWRGVLSEQFF.

V and J are TRBV29-1 and TRBJ1-2; TRBD1 aligns across 9 bases. The germline CDR1 and CDR2 sequences are SQVTM and ANQGSEA. Trimming cost V 6 bases and J 4 bases; bases outside gene matches: 6. The length of the CDR3 is 13 residues. This CDR3 is CSVDRGDGYGYTF. CDR3 nucleotides: TGCAGCGTAGACAGGGGGGATGGCTATGGCTACACCTTC.

The J gene is TRBJ2-2, the V gene TRBV30; D might be TRBD2 (5 bases). Germline loops: CDR1 GTSNPN, CDR2 SVGIG (reference sequence). The V end lost 3 bases, the J end lost 6 bases, and 14 bases lay between the germline ends. This CDR3 is 14 amino acids long. CDR3 residues: CAWSEGPNPGELFF. The CDR3 DNA sequence: TGTGCCTGGAGCGAGGGCCCGAATCCCGGGGAGCTGTTTTTT.

This rearrangement joins TRBV5-1 to TRBJ2-1; no clear D gene. CDR3 length: 15 residues. Per the germline V gene, CDR1 is SGHRS and CDR2 is YFSETQ. V was cut by 5 bases and J by 0 bases, with 12 bases left in between. This chain's CDR3 is CASRLGRHSYNEQFF. CDR3 sequence (DNA): TGCGCCAGCAGACTCGGACGGCACTCCTACAATGAGCAGTTCTTC.

The genes are TRBV9 and TRBJ2-7, with TRBD2 as a possible D gene (5 bases). The germline V and J ends were trimmed by 0 bases and 2 bases, with 9 bases remaining between them. This CDR3 is built from 14 residues. Germline-derived CDR1 and CDR2 are SGDLS and YYNGEE. The CDR3 region is CASSVDPGTYEQYF. CDR3 DNA sequence: TGTGCCAGCAGCGTAGATCCGGGGACCTACGAGCAGTACTTC.

The V call is TRBV27, the J call TRBJ2-3, with a possible D match to TRBD1 (6 bases). Germline CDR1 is MNHEY and CDR2 is SMNVEV (reference sequence). CDR3 length equals 13 residues. V was trimmed by 5 bases and J by 6 bases, leaving 12 bases between them. CDR3 in DNA: TGTGCCAGCAGTGAACAAACAGGGGATACGCAGTATTTT. This codes for CASSEQTGDTQYF.

The V and J genes are TRBV5-5 and TRBJ2-5; 8 bases are shared with TRBD1. The CDR3 runs 15 residues. Germline V CDR1 and CDR2: SGHKS, YYEKEE (reference sequence). V gave up 4 bases and J gave up 5 bases; unmatched junction bases: 10. The CDR3 DNA sequence: TGTGCCAGCAGCCGTCCCGGGACAGGTTGGGAGACCCAGTACTTC. Translating gives CASSRPGTGWETQYF.

This chain joins TRBV2 and TRBJ2-5, with 9 bases lining up with TRBD2. The V and J ends lost 6 bases and 2 bases, in that order; junction bases with no gene match: 10. Germline V lookup: CDR1 SNHLY, CDR2 FYNNEI. The CDR3 consists of 16 residues. CDR3 sequence: CASRRGQGLAQETQYF. The DNA for the CDR3 is TGTGCCAGCAGGAGGGGGCAGGGACTAGCACAAGAGACCCAGTACTTC.